Detailed here is one T cell receptor (beta chain). This sample is part of a study of T cell responses to AZD1222 COVID-19 vaccine. Method: immunoSEQ multiplex PCR; TCRdb's copy keeps in-frame clones and lacks some. This table holds 70,000 to 90,000 clones, 75% to 90% found once. The germline gives CDR1 MNHEY, CDR2 SVGAGI. V dropped 8 bases and J dropped 6 bases, with 17 bases sitting between them. The CDR3 loop spans 13 amino acids. The sequence came from an adult in good health. The specimen was peripheral blood, collected on day 0 of AZD1222 vaccination. The chain carries TRBV6-5 and TRBJ2-7; D ambiguous. The CDR3 sequence is CASSPSLTREQYF. CDR3 sequence (DNA): TGTGCCAGCTCGCCATCCCTAACGCGCGAGCAGTACTTC.